A single sample is the source of the 20 T cell receptor beta chains below, sequenced in a study of regulatory T cells in long-lasting Graves disease. The time point denotes: newly diagnosed GD, antithyroid drugs for less than 3 months. RNA from PBMCs was the source of the TCR library. Construction of TCR beta libraries relied on iRepertoire HTBI primers and on Arm-PCR targeting CDR3 regions. Each CDR3 protein gets one entry after TCRdb re-called the multiplex PCR reads with MiXCR. The sample shows around 500,000 distinct CDR3 sequences, about 13% of them seen only once. These same data were also listed under a study on T cells in Graves' hyperthyroidism and ophthalmopathy.

The sequences come from peripheral blood mononuclear cells (PBMCs), collected at new diagnosis, from a patient treated with antithyroid drugs. Every receptor here comes from a man younger than 45 with Graves disease.

The chain combines TRBV11-2 with TRBJ2-3; D not resolved. CDR1 SGHAT and CDR2 FQNNGV come from the germline V gene. The CDR3 is 13 residues long. The germline V and J ends were trimmed by 4 bases and 4 bases, with 9 bases remaining between them. The CDR3 protein is CASSSTVPDTQYF. The CDR3 coding sequence is TGTGCCAGCAGCTCCACAGTCCCAGATACGCAGTATTTT.

This clonotype was found many times. The V gene is TRBV29-1, the J gene TRBJ2-5, with TRBD2 matching 8 bases. Germline loops: CDR1 SQVTM, CDR2 ANQGSEA. V dropped 6 bases and J dropped 4; count of bases not matched to a gene: 1. The length of the CDR3 is 11 residues. The CDR3 nucleotides read TGCAGCGTCGGGGGGGTAGAGACCCAGTACTTC. As protein: CSVGGVETQYF. Drawing the rest from reference TRBV29-1 and TRBJ2-5, the complete variable domain is SAVISQKPSRDICQRGTSLTIQCQVDSQVTMMFWYRQQPGQSLTLIATANQGSEATYESGFVIDKFPISRPNLTFSTLTVSNMSPEDSSIYLCSVGGVETQYFGPGTRLLVL.

This clonotype was detected a few times. The V gene is TRBV12-3 or TRBV12-4, the J gene TRBJ1-1; D is ambiguous. This CDR3 is 17 amino acids long. Trimming cost V 7 bases and J 2 bases, with 23 bases left between them. CDR3 nucleotides: TGTGCCAGCATTATTGGGCCCTCAAGAATAACAAACACTGAAGCTTTCTTT. Amino acids: CASIIGPSRITNTEAFF.

Ten or more counts support this clonotype. The junction departs from germline at one end; a sequencing error may be responsible. J is TRBJ1-5 and V is TRBV11-2, with TRBD1 matching 8 bases. Germline V gene data show CDR1 as SGHAT and CDR2 as FQNNGV. CDR3 length equals 14 residues. CDR3 in amino acids: CASSRTTGDHPQHF. Here the CDR3 DNA reads TGTGCCAGCAGCCGTACGACAGGGGATCACCCCCAGCATTTT.

This chain joins TRBV5-4 and TRBJ2-5; 9 bases map to TRBD1. V shed 1 base and J 2 bases; nucleotides not matched to a gene: 3. CDR1 is SGHNT and CDR2 is YYREEE in the germline V gene (reference sequence). This CDR3 spans 15 amino acids. CDR3 coding DNA: TGTGCCAGCAGCTTGAGAGACAGGGGGCAAGAGACCCAGTACTTC. Translation: CASSLRDRGQETQYF.

Comment on this clonotype: A far larger clone is a single base away, which makes a read error likely. J is TRBJ2-1 and V is TRBV12-3 or TRBV12-4; D is possibly TRBD1 or TRBD2 (6 bases each). The CDR3 loop spans 15 amino acids. Deletions cut 7 bases from V and 4 bases from J, with 17 bases between. CDR3 nucleotides: TGTGCCAGCAATGATCGCGGAGGGGGGTACAATGAGCAGTTCTTC. It specifies CASNDRGGGYNEQFF.

The rearrangement links TRBV6-2 or TRBV6-3 to TRBJ2-2; 9 nucleotides match TRBD2. The CDR3 is made up of 16 amino acids. Germline CDR1 and CDR2: MNHEY and SVGEGT. The J segment lost 7 bases and the V segment lost 2 bases, leaving 8 bases of the junction unmatched. This CDR3 is CASSYMREGPGGELFF. The DNA of the CDR3 is TGTGCCAGCAGTTACATGCGGGAGGGCCCTGGCGGGGAGCTGTTTTTT.

This clonotype has ten or more counts. The CDR3 spells CASSWDTNTEAFF. CDR3 nucleotide sequence: TGTGCCAGCAGTTGGGACACGAACACTGAAGCTTTCTTT. V is TRBV6-2 or TRBV6-3 and J is TRBJ1-1; tentatively, D is TRBD1 (6 bases). The V gene's germline CDR1 is MNHEY and CDR2 SVGEGT. The V end lost 4 bases, the J end lost 1 base, and 7 bases lay between the germline ends. The CDR3 length is 13 residues.

The J gene is TRBJ2-5, the V gene TRBV28, with D possibly matching TRBD1 (5 bases). The V end lost 5 bases, the J end lost 3 bases, and 10 bases lay between the germline ends. The CDR3 contains 13 residues. Per germline, CDR1 MDHEN and CDR2 SYDVKM. CDR3 bases: TGTGCCAGCAGTGTAGGGGTAGAAGAGACCCAGTACTTC. Translating it yields CASSVGVEETQYF.

Ten or more counts support this clonotype. The chain carries TRBV20-1 and TRBJ2-7; 10 bases line up with TRBD2. Germline CDR1 DFQATT, CDR2 SNEGSKA (reference sequence). The V and J ends lost 0 bases and 0 bases, in that order; junction bases with no gene match: 11. The CDR3 covers 18 residues. For the CDR3, the DNA is TGCAGTGCTAGAGATGTCCTAGCGGGAGTCTCGAGCTCCTACGAGCAGTACTTC. It yields the protein CSARDVLAGVSSSYEQYF.

This clonotype showed up many times. The V gene is TRBV2, the J gene TRBJ2-7; the D gene is possibly TRBD1 (5 bases). The ends were cut back, 7 bases at V and 2 bases at J, with 15 bases in the middle. The CDR3 runs to 14 residues. The germline V gene encodes CDR1 SNHLY and CDR2 FYNNEI. The CDR3 DNA is TGTGCCAGCAAAGGAATGACAGTACCCTACGAGCAGTACTTC. This encodes CASKGMTVPYEQYF.

This rearrangement joins TRBV4-2 to TRBJ2-2; 10 nucleotides match TRBD2. V dropped 4 bases and J dropped 6; count of bases not matched to a gene: 8. The CDR3 runs 16 residues. CDR1 and CDR2 from the germline V gene are LGHNA and YNFKEQ. The CDR3 DNA reads TGTGCCAGCAGCCGGCCTAGCGGGAGCGGGGCCGGGGAGCTGTTTTTT. It translates to CASSRPSGSGAGELFF.

This clonotype was recorded many times. The J gene is TRBJ2-7, the V gene TRBV20-1; D not certain. V was clipped by 6 bases and J by 3 bases, with 9 bases between them. CDR3 length: 11 amino acids. CDR1 and CDR2 from the germline V gene are DFQATT and SNEGSKA (reference sequence). The CDR3 protein is CSAASDYEQYF. In DNA form, the CDR3 reads TGCAGTGCAGCCTCGGACTACGAGCAGTACTTC.

This sequence joins TRBV27 and TRBJ2-2; tentatively, D is TRBD2 (6 bases). Trimming stripped 6 bases from V and 5 bases from J, with 13 bases between. Germline CDR1 is MNHEY and CDR2 is SMNVEV (reference sequence). The CDR3 totals 14 residues. The CDR3 DNA sequence: TGTGCCAGCAGGGGCATTCGGGGGACCGGGGAGCTGTTTTTT. Residues: CASRGIRGTGELFF.

The genes are TRBV20-1 and TRBJ2-2, with D perhaps assigned TRBD1 or TRBD2 (6 bases each). Germline V gene data show CDR1 as DFQATT and CDR2 as SNEGSKA (reference sequence). The CDR3 has 15 amino acids. V gave up 3 bases and J gave up 5 bases, with 16 bases separating them. Written as DNA, the CDR3 is TGCAGTGCTAGTCCACGGGGGCGCGGGACCGGGGAGCTGTTTTTT. Its protein product is CSASPRGRGTGELFF.

V and J are TRBV7-3 and TRBJ2-3, with 7 bases matching TRBD2. The CDR3 extends over 13 amino acids. Losses at the gene ends were 4 bases for V and 6 bases for J; bases not matched to a gene: 4. Germline V CDR1 and CDR2: SGHTA, FQGTGA. CDR3 DNA: TGTGCCAGCAGCTCGGGAGGCGAGGATACGCAGTATTTT. Translation: CASSSGGEDTQYF.

The table lists this clonotype with a few counts. The chain carries TRBV7-3 and TRBJ2-2, with 13 positions matching TRBD2. Trimming at V came to 4 bases and at J to 5 bases, leaving 7 bases not matched to a gene. The V gene's germline CDR1 is SGHTA and CDR2 FQGTGA. The CDR3 totals 17 residues. CDR3 sequence reads: CASSSTPGLAGTGELFF. CDR3 DNA: TGTGCCAGCAGCTCAACCCCGGGACTAGCGGGAACCGGGGAGCTGTTTTTT.

The chain carries TRBV29-1 and TRBJ2-3; 9 bases line up with TRBD2. CDR1 is SQVTM and CDR2 is ANQGSEA in the germline V gene. CDR3 length: 14 residues. The ends lost 5 bases at V and 2 bases at J; junction bases unmatched: 5. The CDR3 nucleotides read TGCAGCGTTCCTCCTAGCGGGATCACAGATACGCAGTATTTT. Protein sequence: CSVPPSGITDTQYF.

The chain has TRBV7-9 and TRBJ2-7; 7 bases are a match to TRBD1. Germline values: CDR1 SEHNR, CDR2 FQNEAQ (reference sequence). The CDR3 runs 16 residues. V was pared by 8 bases and J by 6 bases, with 19 bases of the junction left unmatched. The CDR3 DNA follows: TGTGCCAGCTCCTACTACGTGGCGACAGGGTTCAGCGAGCAGTACTTC. Translating it yields CASSYYVATGFSEQYF.

The chain recombines TRBV4-1 with TRBJ1-5; no clear D. Germline V gene lookup returns CDR1 MGHRA and CDR2 YSYEKL. The germline V and J ends were trimmed by 3 bases and 0 bases, with 12 bases remaining between them. The CDR3 has 16 residues. CDR3 coding DNA: TGCGCCAGCAGCCATGCCTTACACCTTAGCAATCAGCCCCAGCATTTT. Protein product: CASSHALHLSNQPQHF.